This passage covers 16 T cell receptor beta chains from one sample sequenced in a study of early T cells in non-severe SARS-CoV-2 infection. TCRdb reanalysed the 5' RACE reads using MiXCR and keeps one entry per CDR3 protein. This table holds 45,000 to 65,000 distinct CDR3 sequences, about 9.1% found once. Input material: whole blood. The receptor set was obtained from an adult who was a healthcare worker with PCR-confirmed SARS-CoV-2 infection or an uninfected control (not recorded which).

This clonotype was recorded many times. The rearrangement links TRBV12-3 or TRBV12-4 to TRBJ1-1, with D possibly being TRBD1 (6 bases). The V and J ends lost 0 bases and 0 bases respectively, with 17 bases between them. The length of the CDR3 is 18 residues. CDR3 nucleotides: TGTGCCAGCAGTTTAGCGCAGGGGTCTCTCTCACTGAACACTGAAGCTTTCTTT. This sequence encodes CASSLAQGSLSLNTEAFF.

This clonotype has at least ten counts. The chain uses TRBV11-2 and TRBJ2-4, with 7 bases fitting TRBD2. The CDR3 has 13 amino acids. After removal of 1 base from V and 6 bases from J, the junction contained 0 bases not matched to a gene. Germline CDR1 SGHAT, CDR2 FQNNGV. In nucleotides, the CDR3 is TGTGCCAGCAGCTTAGGCGGGGGAAACATTCAGTACTTC. As protein: CASSLGGGNIQYF.

This clonotype was recorded at least ten times. The chain joins TRBV6-5 to TRBJ1-1; 9 nucleotides line up with TRBD1. The CDR3 has 14 amino acids. Trimming at V came to 6 bases and at J to 3 bases, leaving 5 bases not matched to a gene. Germline CDR1 and CDR2: MNHEY and SVGAGI. The CDR3 DNA reads as TGTGCCAGCAGAGAGGACAGGGGCTACACTGAAGCTTTCTTT. It yields the protein CASREDRGYTEAFF.

Many counts were recorded for this clonotype. This rearrangement joins TRBV19 to TRBJ2-3; 7 bases agree with TRBD1. With 6 bases clipped from V and 5 bases from J, the junction kept 8 bases outside the gene matches. The CDR3 is made up of 14 amino acids. Germline lookup yields CDR1 LNHDA and CDR2 SQIVND (reference sequence). The DNA of the CDR3 is TGTGCCAGTAGAACTGGGACAGTCAAAGATACGCAGTATTTT. This codes for CASRTGTVKDTQYF.

This clonotype occurred many times. The chain couples TRBV7-2 to TRBJ2-5, with unresolved D. V lost 3 bases and J 2 bases, leaving 13 bases between the germline ends. CDR1 is SGHTA and CDR2 is FQGNSA in the germline V gene. CDR3 length: 15 amino acids. The CDR3 DNA is TGTGCCAGCAGCTTTAACAACCGGGCACAAGAGACCCAGTACTTC. Its translation: CASSFNNRAQETQYF.

At least ten counts were recorded for this clonotype. V is TRBV7-8 and J is TRBJ1-5; D is ambiguous. The CDR3 has 12 residues. Germline values: CDR1 SGHVS, CDR2 FQNEAQ. Trimming left V 5 bases short and J 4 bases short, with 6 bases between. The CDR3 nucleotides are TGTGCCAGCAGCCGGGTGAATCAGCCCCAGCATTTT. Translating it yields CASSRVNQPQHF.

The chain is built from TRBV4-2 and TRBJ2-7, with D possibly being TRBD2 (5 bases). The CDR3 contains 13 residues. Germline CDR1 reads LGHNA; CDR2 reads YNFKEQ. V gave up 2 bases and J gave up 6 bases, with 11 bases separating them. DNA for the CDR3: TGTGCCAGCAGCCAATTGCCCGCGGGCGAGCAGTACTTC. It codes for CASSQLPAGEQYF.

This clonotype was counted at least ten times. The chain combines TRBV12-3 or TRBV12-4 with TRBJ1-4; D may be TRBD1 (5 bases). This CDR3 has 14 residues. Deletions cut 4 bases from V and 4 bases from J, with 10 bases between. The CDR3 nucleotides read TGTGCCAGCAGTTATCAGGGCCTTAATGAAAAACTGTTTTTT. Amino acid sequence: CASSYQGLNEKLFF.

This clonotype was counted many times. V gene TRBV15 combines with J gene TRBJ2-7; 9 nucleotides agree with TRBD1. Losses at the gene ends were 3 bases for V and 7 bases for J; bases not matched to a gene: 4. The CDR3 sequence is 13 residues long. Germline V gives CDR1 LNHNV, CDR2 YYDKDF (reference sequence). The CDR3 loop reads CATSRDRGREQYF. DNA for the CDR3: TGTGCCACCAGCAGGGACAGGGGCCGAGAGCAGTACTTC.

There are many counts of this clonotype. V usage is TRBV21-1 and J usage is TRBJ1-4; whether TRBD1, the table's D call, matches the DNA was not checked. TRBV21-1 is labeled a pseudogene. The CDR3 length is 16 residues. The CDR3 spells CASTDDRPGSNEKLFF. CDR3 nucleotides: TGTGCCAGCACCGATGACAGGCCAGGGTCTAATGAAAAACTGTTTTTT.

In its sample, this clonotype was seen many times. J is TRBJ1-4 and V is TRBV5-5; D may be TRBD1 (6 bases). V lost 0 bases and J lost 0, with 6 bases in between. Germline V gene data show CDR1 as SGHKS and CDR2 as YYEKEE (reference sequence). The CDR3 has 15 amino acids. Here the CDR3 reads CASSLDRATNEKLFF. In DNA form, the CDR3 reads TGTGCCAGCAGCTTGGACAGGGCAACTAATGAAAAACTGTTTTTT.

There are many counts of this clonotype. This rearrangement joins TRBV5-5 to TRBJ2-6, with TRBD1 matching over 9 bases. V dropped 4 bases and J dropped 0; count of bases not matched to a gene: 11. Germline-derived CDR1 and CDR2 are SGHKS and YYEKEE (reference sequence). The CDR3 covers 19 residues. Written as DNA, the CDR3 is TGTGCCAGCAGCAGGGGACAGGGAATCTCCCCCTCTGGGGCCAACGTCCTGACTTTC. Its translation: CASSRGQGISPSGANVLTF.

This clonotype showed up just a few times. V usage is TRBV4-1 and J usage is TRBJ1-6, with no clear D. V was shortened by 0 bases and J by 9 bases, with 6 bases between the two germline ends. Germline V gene data show CDR1 as MGHRA and CDR2 as YSYEKL. The CDR3 extends over 13 amino acids. The CDR3, as DNA: TGCGCCAGCAGCCAAGAGTACGGTTCACCCCTCCACTTT. This codes for CASSQEYGSPLHF.

This clonotype has ten or more counts. This chain joins TRBV7-2 and TRBJ2-3; tentatively, D is TRBD1 (5 bases). CDR1 SGHTA and CDR2 FQGNSA come from the germline V gene. Trimming shortened V by 5 bases and J by 3 bases, and 12 bases separated the two germline ends. This CDR3 has 14 amino acids. The CDR3 nucleotides read TGTGCCAGCAGCAACCAGGGTTTTACAGATACGCAGTATTTT. Its protein is CASSNQGFTDTQYF.

This clonotype has at least ten counts. V usage is TRBV15 and J usage is TRBJ2-7; TRBD1 matches 9 bases. The CDR3 is made up of 15 amino acids. Losses at the gene ends were 2 bases for V and 5 bases for J; bases not matched to a gene: 7. Germline loops: CDR1 LNHNV, CDR2 YYDKDF (reference sequence). The CDR3 loop is CATSRSRTGVDEQYF. CDR3 DNA sequence: TGTGCCACCAGCAGAAGTAGGACAGGGGTCGACGAGCAGTACTTC. The entire variable domain, with the rest obtained from reference TRBV15 and TRBJ2-7, is as follows: DAMVIQNPRYQVTQFGKPVTLSCSQTLNHNVMYWYQQKSSQAPKLLFHYYDKDFNNEADTPDNFQSRRPNTSFCFLDIRSPGLGDTAMYLCATSRSRTGVDEQYFGPGTRLTVT.

About this clonotype: It may be a read error: a sequence one base away is much more abundant. The chain links TRBV7-8 to TRBJ1-2; TRBD1 aligns across 10 bases. From germline, CDR1 is SGHVS and CDR2 FQNEAQ. V was clipped by 1 base and J by 8 bases; unmatched bases: 4. CDR3 length: 14 amino acids. CDR3 region: CASSLGGQGQGYTF. The CDR3 DNA sequence: TGTGCCAGCAGCTTAGGGGGACAGGGGCAAGGCTACACCTTC.